The 7 T cell receptor beta chains below were found in one sample sequenced in a study of blood T cell repertoires in COVID-19. TCRdb keeps only in-frame clones here, not all; method: immunoSEQ multiplex PCR. The table lists roughly 290,000 clones, approximately 85% of them singletons. The sample comprised PBMCs or T cells enriched from blood (not recorded which). The receptors were sampled from a man aged 25-40 years who had recovered from COVID-19.

The chain carries TRBV2 and TRBJ1-5; D call uncertain. From germline, CDR1 is SNHLY and CDR2 FYNNEI. This CDR3 is built from 15 residues. V shed 6 bases and J shed 1 base, with 13 bases lying between them. CDR3 residues: CASSLGPASNQPQHF. The CDR3 bases are TGTGCCAGCAGCCTTGGGCCGGCGAGCAATCAGCCCCAGCATTTT.

This clone was observed a few times. This chain uses TRBV6-5 with TRBJ2-7; 8 nucleotides match TRBD2. This CDR3 region has 15 residues. In germline, CDR1 is MNHEY, CDR2 SVGAGI. V trimming: 4 bases; J trimming: 2 bases; junction bases outside the gene matches: 7. The CDR3 nucleotides read TGTGCCAGCAGTTGGCGGGGGGCATTCCCCTACGAGCAGTACTTC. Translation gives CASSWRGAFPYEQYF.

V is TRBV27 and J is TRBJ1-1; 12 nucleotides agree with TRBD1. Germline loops: CDR1 MNHEY, CDR2 SMNVEV (reference sequence). The CDR3 is 16 residues long. V trimming: 3 bases; J trimming: 6 bases; junction bases outside the gene matches: 8. Written as DNA, the CDR3 is TGTGCCAGCAGTTTTCTGGGGACAGGGGGCATTTCTGAAGCTTTCTTT. Translation gives CASSFLGTGGISEAFF.

Comments on this clone: Other DNA sequences in the same sample also yield this CDR3. The V and J genes are TRBV12-3 or TRBV12-4 and TRBJ1-1; no clear D gene. Trimming took off 1 base at V and 4 bases at J, with 7 bases between the two ends. The CDR3 contains 13 residues. CDR3 sequence reads: CASSLGSSTEAFF. DNA of the CDR3: TGTGCCAGCAGTTTAGGGTCTAGCACTGAAGCTTTCTTT.

V usage is TRBV28 and J usage is TRBJ1-4; the match to TRBD1 covers 8 bases. From germline, CDR1 is MDHEN and CDR2 SYDVKM. The CDR3 runs to 16 residues. V shed 5 bases, J shed 8 bases, and the junction held 13 bases outside the gene matches. The DNA for the CDR3 is TGTGCCAGCAGTCCCTACTCGGACAGGGTTTGGGAAAAACTGTTTTTT. It yields the protein CASSPYSDRVWEKLFF.

V usage is TRBV9 and J usage is TRBJ2-3, with TRBD2 matching 12 bases. The CDR3 runs 17 residues. Germline V gene lookup returns CDR1 SGDLS and CDR2 YYNGEE. With 4 bases clipped from V and 4 bases from J, the junction kept 10 bases outside the gene matches. The CDR3 coding sequence is TGTGCCAGCAGCACAACCGGTGGACTAGCGGGGTCAGATACGCAGTATTTT. This gives the protein CASSTTGGLAGSDTQYF.

This clone was observed a single time. The chain couples TRBV5-4 to TRBJ1-4; no firm D call. Germline CDR1 SGHNT, CDR2 YYREEE (reference sequence). Trimming cost V 4 bases and J 6 bases, with 16 bases left between them. This CDR3 has 15 amino acids. The CDR3 reads CASSLLGQDDEKLFF. In nucleotides, the CDR3 is TGTGCCAGCAGCCTCTTGGGCCAGGATGATGAAAAACTGTTTTTT.